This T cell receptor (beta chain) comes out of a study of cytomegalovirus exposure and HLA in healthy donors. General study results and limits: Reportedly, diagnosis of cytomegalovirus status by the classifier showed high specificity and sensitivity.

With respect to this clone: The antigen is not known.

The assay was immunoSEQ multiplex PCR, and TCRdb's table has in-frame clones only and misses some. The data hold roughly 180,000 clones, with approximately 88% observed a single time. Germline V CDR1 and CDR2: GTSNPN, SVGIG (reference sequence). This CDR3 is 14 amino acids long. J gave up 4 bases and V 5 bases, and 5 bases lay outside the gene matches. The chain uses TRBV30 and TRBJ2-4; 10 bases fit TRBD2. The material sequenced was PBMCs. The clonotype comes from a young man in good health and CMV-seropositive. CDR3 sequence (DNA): TGTGCCTGGGGGTTACTAGCGGGGAAAAACATTCAGTACTTC. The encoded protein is CAWGLLAGKNIQYF. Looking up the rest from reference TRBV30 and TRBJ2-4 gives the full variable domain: SQTIHQWPATLVQPVGSPLSLECTVEGTSNPNLYWYRQAAGRGLQLLFYSVGIGQISSEVPQNLSASRPQDRQFILSSKKLLLSDSGFYLCAWGLLAGKNIQYFGAGTRLSVL.